This TCR beta chain originates from a study of immune evolution from preneoplasia to lung adenocarcinoma. Study details: HLA loss of heterozygosity: around 6.5% AIS, approximately 15% MIA, about 32% ADC, none AAH. Study findings and constraints: KRAS-mutant nodules had the highest T cell clonality. Top clone frequencies peaked in normal lung, apparently declining through invasive adenocarcinoma.

The CDR3 length is 13 residues. The germline V gene encodes CDR1 SGHKS and CDR2 YYEKEE (reference sequence). V dropped 4 bases and J dropped 3; count of bases not matched to a gene: 3. Profiling relied on immunoSEQ multiplex PCR, and the TCRdb table lists in-frame clones only, not all of them. The sample yields 8,500 to 10,000 clones, more than 75% seen once. H&E slides confirmed each diagnosis, reviewed by two pathologists independently. Points on this clone: Its cognate antigen is unknown.

This receptor was taken from a person older than 75 with lung adenocarcinoma. The specimen sequenced was FFPE lung adenocarcinoma in situ tissue. This chain links TRBV5-5 with TRBJ2-7, with TRBD1 identical over 8 bases. The CDR3 coding sequence is TGTGCCAGCAGCCTGACAGGGGACTACGAGCAGTACTTC. It translates to CASSLTGDYEQYF.